The 32 T cell receptor beta chains reported below all come from one sample, sequenced in a study of T-cell reconstitution after alpha-beta-depleted transplantation in children. A library of TCRbeta sequences, prepared with unique molecular identifiers, was generated. One entry per CDR3 protein results from TCRdb running MiXCR on the PCR reads. Of 250,000 to 300,000 distinct CDR3 sequences in the sample, 9.5% to 13% were seen once. This sample comprised peripheral blood, obtained 180 days after TCRalphabeta/CD19-depleted stem cell transplant. These receptors came from a male patient between 2 and 15 years old who had a stem cell transplant for chronic granulomatous disease, so the T cells may come from the graft donor.

This clonotype was detected only a few times. V gene TRBV5-5 combines with J gene TRBJ2-1, with 11 bases aligning to TRBD2. In germline, CDR1 is SGHKS, CDR2 YYEKEE (reference sequence). The CDR3 sequence is 17 residues long. V lost 3 bases, J lost 0 bases, and 5 bases stayed unmatched. Here the CDR3 reads CASSSRLAGSSYNEQFF. DNA of the CDR3: TGTGCCAGCAGCTCCCGACTAGCGGGGAGCTCCTACAATGAGCAGTTCTTC.

This clonotype was seen at least ten times. J is TRBJ2-7 and V is TRBV7-2; the D gene is possibly TRBD2 (6 bases). Looked up from germline, CDR1 is SGHTA and CDR2 is FQGNSA. Trimming took off 1 base at V and 3 bases at J, with 10 bases between the two ends. The CDR3 totals 14 residues. The CDR3 DNA reads as TGTGCCAGCAGCTTAGGGTCGGGAGTCTACGAGCAGTACTTC. Translation gives CASSLGSGVYEQYF.

This clonotype was counted many times. V usage is TRBV6-2 or TRBV6-3 and J usage is TRBJ2-5, with D unresolved. The CDR3 is 14 amino acids. Germline V gives CDR1 MNHEY, CDR2 SVGEGT. Trimming cost V 7 bases and J 1 base, with 13 bases left between them. The CDR3 is CASTSHRAQETQYF. CDR3 DNA sequence: TGTGCCAGCACCTCCCACCGGGCCCAAGAGACCCAGTACTTC.

Notes on this clonotype: With a much larger clone just one base away, this may be a read error. The chain recombines TRBV5-6 with TRBJ1-2; D may be TRBD1 (5 bases). The CDR3 length is 12 residues. Germline V lookup: CDR1 SGHDT, CDR2 YYEEEE. Between the trimmed V and J ends, which lost 1 base and 12 bases, there was a span of 13 bases. The CDR3 sequence: CASSLSSWGDTF. The CDR3 DNA reads TGTGCCAGCAGCTTGTCATCATGGGGCGACACCTTC.

This clonotype has a count of ten or more. The chain joins TRBV15 to TRBJ2-1, with 7 nucleotides matching TRBD2. The V gene's germline CDR1 is LNHNV and CDR2 YYDKDF (reference sequence). V lost 4 bases and J lost 0; bases outside the gene matches: 3. CDR3 length: 15 amino acids. CDR3 nucleotides: TGTGCCACCAGCACCGGGAGGAGCTCCTACAATGAGCAGTTCTTC. Amino acid sequence: CATSTGRSSYNEQFF.

This clonotype has a count of ten or more. The CDR3 nucleotides are TGTGCCAGCAGTTCCCCCGGGGTTCAAGAGACCCAGTACTTC. It specifies CASSSPGVQETQYF. This chain connects TRBV12-3 or TRBV12-4 to TRBJ2-5, with D possibly TRBD2 on 5 matching bases. V lost 4 bases and J lost 2, with 11 bases in between. There are 14 residues in the CDR3.

This clonotype was seen repeatedly, ten times or more. The J gene is TRBJ2-1, the V gene TRBV20-1; no firm D call. Germline V CDR1 and CDR2: DFQATT, SNEGSKA (reference sequence). The V and J ends lost 5 bases and 4 bases respectively, with 3 bases between them. There are 10 residues in the CDR3. The CDR3 sequence is CSALYNEQFF. The CDR3 nucleotides are TGCAGTGCTTTGTACAATGAGCAGTTCTTC.

The rearrangement links TRBV5-4 to TRBJ2-1; 9 bases are shared with TRBD2. The CDR3 loop spans 14 amino acids. Germline CDR1 SGHNT, CDR2 YYREEE (reference sequence). J gave up 4 bases and V 7 bases, and 6 bases lay outside the gene matches. The DNA of the CDR3 is TGTGCCAGCGCTGCGGGAGGGCTATACAATGAGCAGTTCTTC. Amino acid sequence: CASAAGGLYNEQFF.

This clonotype was counted ten times or more. The rearrangement links TRBV5-1 to TRBJ2-1; weak D call: TRBD2 (6 bases). The length of the CDR3 is 16 residues. From germline, CDR1 is SGHRS and CDR2 YFSETQ. Trimming removed 4 bases at V and 10 bases at J, with 24 bases between. DNA for the CDR3: TGCGCCAGCAGCCACTCCCCGGGAGAATATCTGCCAGAGCAGTTCTTC. Residues: CASSHSPGEYLPEQFF.

The chain carries TRBV3-1 and TRBJ2-2; D is ambiguous. Germline values: CDR1 LGHDT, CDR2 YNNKEL (reference sequence). The CDR3 spans 14 residues. V lost 1 base, J lost 6 bases, and 9 bases lay in between. The CDR3 DNA reads as TGTGCCAGCAGCCAAGTCAAAGCGCCCGGGGAGCTGTTTTTT. It encodes CASSQVKAPGELFF. The variable domain in full, completed from reference TRBV3-1 and TRBJ2-2, reads DTAVSQTPKYLVTQMGNDKSIKCEQNLGHDTMYWYKQDSKKFLKIMFSYNNKELIINETVPNRFSPKSPDKAHLNLHINSLELGDSAVYFCASSQVKAPGELFFGEGSRLTVL.

The sample holds many counts of this clonotype. The genes are TRBV7-2 and TRBJ2-3; TRBD1 is a possible D gene (5 bases). CDR3 length equals 17 residues. Trimming pared 2 bases from V and 1 base from J, leaving 16 bases between. Germline assignment: CDR1 SGHTA and CDR2 FQGNSA. The DNA for the CDR3 is TGTGCCAGCAGCTTATACAGGCCGGCCGCTGGCACAGATACGCAGTATTTT. Amino acids: CASSLYRPAAGTDTQYF. Using reference TRBV7-2 and TRBJ2-3 for the parts outside the CDR3, the full variable domain is GAGVSQSPSNKVTEKGKDVELRCDPISGHTALYWYRQSLGQGLEFLIYFQGNSAPDKSGLPSDRFSAERTGGSVSTLTIQRTQQEDSAVYLCASSLYRPAAGTDTQYFGPGTRLTVL.

Comments on this clonotype: Just one base apart from a much larger clone, this may be a read error. The rearrangement links TRBV7-9 to TRBJ2-3, with no clear D. The CDR3 has 15 residues. Germline CDR1 SEHNR, CDR2 FQNEAQ (reference sequence). V was trimmed by 4 bases and J by 2 bases, leaving 13 bases between them. CDR3 nucleotides: TGTGCCAGCAGCTCAAGCCGCAGGTTCACAGATACGCAGTATTTT. This translates into CASSSSRRFTDTQYF.

This clonotype has a count of ten or more. The V and J genes are TRBV5-1 and TRBJ1-4; the match to TRBD1 covers 7 bases. This CDR3 is 13 amino acids long. Germline V gives CDR1 SGHRS, CDR2 YFSETQ. Unmatched junction bases numbered 1, after V lost 3 bases and J lost 5 bases. The CDR3 DNA reads as TGCGCCAGCAGCTGGGACAGAAATGAAAAACTGTTTTTT. Protein product: CASSWDRNEKLFF. The variable domain in full, with the rest retrieved from reference TRBV5-1 and TRBJ1-4, is KAGVTQTPRYLIKTRGQQVTLSCSPISGHRSVSWYQQTPGQGLQFLFEYFSETQRNKGNFPGRFSGRQFSNSRSEMNVSTLELGDSALYLCASSWDRNEKLFFGSGTQLSVL.

This clonotype occurred many times. V is TRBV6-5 and J is TRBJ2-5, with 8 nucleotides matching TRBD1. With 0 bases clipped from V and 7 bases from J, the junction kept 7 bases outside the gene matches. The CDR3 spans 15 residues. Germline V gives CDR1 MNHEY, CDR2 SVGAGI. CDR3 in amino acids: CASSYSPGTGPTQYF. The CDR3 DNA is TGTGCCAGCAGTTACTCCCCCGGGACAGGCCCGACCCAGTACTTC.

With respect to this clonotype: A much larger clone differs from this one at a single base, so this may be a read error. This rearrangement joins TRBV7-2 to TRBJ2-6; D call uncertain. Trimming left V 5 bases short and J 5 bases short, with 10 bases between. CDR1 and CDR2 from the germline V gene are SGHTA and FQGNSA. The CDR3 is 14 residues long. For the CDR3, the DNA is TGTGCCAGCAGCCGGGCGCTACGGGCCAACGTCCTGACTTTC. Amino acid sequence: CASSRALRANVLTF.

Notes on this clonotype: A much larger clone is a single base away; this may be a read error. The J gene is TRBJ2-7, the V gene TRBV10-3; 7 bases map to TRBD2. Germline V lookup: CDR1 ENHRY, CDR2 SYGVKD. CDR3 length equals 13 residues. CDR3 residues: CAISEAGVYDQYF. CDR3 bases: TGTGCCATCAGTGAGGCGGGGGTTTACGATCAGTACTTC.

There are many counts of this clonotype. The chain is built from TRBV27 and TRBJ2-4, with 11 bases matching TRBD1. The germline gives CDR1 MNHEY, CDR2 SMNVEV (reference sequence). The CDR3 length is 16 residues. V was pared by 6 bases and J by 1 base, with 5 bases of the junction left unmatched. CDR3 residues: CASRQGQGAAKNIQYF. In DNA form, the CDR3 reads TGTGCCAGCAGGCAAGGACAGGGGGCGGCCAAAAACATTCAGTACTTC.

A word on this clonotype: Just one base apart from a much larger clone, this may be a read error. The chain couples TRBV11-1 to TRBJ2-3; 9 bases are a match to TRBD1. In germline, CDR1 is SGHAT, CDR2 FQDESV (reference sequence). This CDR3 region has 15 residues. The CDR3 sequence is CASSAMTGGADTQSF. DNA for the CDR3: TGTGCCAGCAGCGCGATGACAGGGGGTGCTGATACGCAGTCTTTT. The complete variable domain, with remaining parts taken from reference TRBV11-1 and TRBJ2-3, reads EAEVAQSPRYKITEKSQAVAFWCDPISGHATLYWYRQILGQGPELLVQFQDESVVDDSQLPKDRFSAERLKGVDSTLKIQPAELGDSAMYLCASSAMTGGADTQSFGPGTRLTVL.

The genes are TRBV14 and TRBJ2-1; perhaps TRBD2 as D (6 bases). V gave up 3 bases and J gave up 6 bases, with 15 bases separating them. This CDR3 has 15 residues. The germline gives CDR1 SGHDN, CDR2 FVKESK. In DNA form, the CDR3 reads TGTGCCAGCAGCCAGTTATTGGGAGGTGGCAATGAGCAGTTCTTC. Translation: CASSQLLGGGNEQFF.

CDR3 DNA: TGTGCCAGCAGCTTACAGGGGGAACAAGGGTATGAGCAGTTCTTC. Translated: CASSLQGEQGYEQFF. The rearrangement links TRBV11-1 to TRBJ2-1; 7 bases align to TRBD1. V gave up 2 bases and J gave up 8 bases; unmatched junction bases: 9. Germline V gene data show CDR1 as SGHAT and CDR2 as FQDESV (reference sequence). CDR3 length: 15 amino acids.

Remarks on this clonotype: A read error may explain this, as a much larger clone is one base away. This chain connects TRBV12-3 or TRBV12-4 to TRBJ1-1; D is unclear. V was clipped by 6 bases and J by 3 bases, with 14 bases between them. The CDR3 is 14 amino acids. The CDR3 region is CASRPSSTYTEAFF. CDR3 DNA: TGTGCCAGCAGACCCAGCTCTACGTACACTGAAGCTTTCTTT.

About this clonotype itself: This may stem from a read error, because a much larger clone lies one nucleotide away. Lacking the conserved final phenylalanine or tryptophan, this CDR3 likely reflects a read error. The gene calls are TRBV4-2 and TRBJ2-2; D remains ambiguous. This CDR3 has 15 amino acids. In germline, CDR1 is LGHNA, CDR2 YNFKEQ. V lost 0 bases and J lost 4, with 9 bases in between. CDR3 sequence: CASSQEGTLTGELFS. CDR3 coding DNA: TGTGCCAGCAGCCAAGAAGGCACTCTCACCGGGGAGCTGTTTTCT.

This clonotype was recorded many times. The V and J genes are TRBV3-1 and TRBJ2-5; a weak D match, TRBD2 (6 bases). V was trimmed by 1 base and J by 3 bases, leaving 9 bases between them. From germline, CDR1 is LGHDT and CDR2 YNNKEL (reference sequence). The CDR3 totals 14 residues. The CDR3 spells CASSQGDSKETQYF. DNA for the CDR3: TGTGCCAGCAGCCAAGGGGACTCCAAAGAGACCCAGTACTTC.

This clonotype was recorded many times. The genes are TRBV7-3 and TRBJ2-3; weak D call: TRBD2 (5 bases). Trimming pared 2 bases from V and 3 bases from J, leaving 9 bases between. Germline V lookup: CDR1 SGHTA, CDR2 FQGTGA. The length of the CDR3 is 14 residues. CDR3 coding DNA: TGTGCCAGCAGCTTATCGGGGATGACAGATACGCAGTATTTT. Protein sequence: CASSLSGMTDTQYF. Complete variable domain (other parts from reference TRBV7-3 and TRBJ2-3): GAGVSQTPSNKVTEKGKYVELRCDPISGHTALYWYRQSLGQGPEFLIYFQGTGAADDSGLPNDRFFAVRPEGSVSTLKIQRTERGDSAVYLCASSLSGMTDTQYFGPGTRLTVL.

V is TRBV6-5 and J is TRBJ1-5; D is undetermined. The CDR3 extends over 15 amino acids. Germline V gene sequence: CDR1 MNHEY, CDR2 SVGAGI. The germline V and J ends were trimmed by 0 bases and 3 bases, with 9 bases remaining between them. CDR3 sequence: CASSYSRQPNQPQHF. CDR3 coding DNA: TGTGCCAGCAGTTACTCGAGACAACCCAATCAGCCCCAGCATTTT.

The J gene is TRBJ2-4, the V gene TRBV20-1, with TRBD2 identical over 8 bases. V gave up 5 bases and J gave up 4 bases; unmatched junction bases: 4. The CDR3 is 13 residues long. Germline lookup yields CDR1 DFQATT and CDR2 SNEGSKA (reference sequence). This chain's CDR3 is CSAELAVKNIQYF. In DNA, the CDR3 is TGCAGTGCTGAACTAGCGGTGAAAAACATTCAGTACTTC.

This clonotype was detected ten times or more. The chain couples TRBV2 to TRBJ2-2; no clear D gene. The CDR3 length is 12 residues. Trimming took 1 base from V and 7 from J, leaving 4 bases between them. CDR1 SNHLY and CDR2 FYNNEI come from the germline V gene. This chain's CDR3 is CASSEDNGELFF. The CDR3 DNA reads as TGTGCCAGCAGTGAAGACAACGGGGAGCTGTTTTTT.

This clonotype was counted at least ten times. The rearrangement uses TRBV5-1 and TRBJ2-7; 7 bases fit TRBD2. V trimming: 3 bases; J trimming: 2 bases; junction bases outside the gene matches: 11. The CDR3 totals 16 residues. Germline V gene sequence: CDR1 SGHRS, CDR2 YFSETQ. The CDR3 loop reads CASSSSPGRETYEQYF. For the CDR3, the DNA is TGCGCCAGCAGCTCTTCACCGGGGAGGGAAACCTACGAGCAGTACTTC.

This clonotype appeared many times. This chain uses TRBV20-1 with TRBJ1-1; no reliable D call. Germline CDR1 is DFQATT and CDR2 is SNEGSKA (reference sequence). V was trimmed by 0 bases and J by 1 base, leaving 9 bases between them. The CDR3 is made up of 14 amino acids. The CDR3 sequence is CSARDLRRNTEAFF. DNA for the CDR3: TGCAGTGCTAGAGATCTGAGGAGGAACACTGAAGCTTTCTTT.

The table lists this clonotype with many counts. The chain carries TRBV3-1 and TRBJ1-1; TRBD1 matches 7 bases. This CDR3 spans 15 amino acids. J was trimmed by 4 bases and V by 5 bases; bases with no gene match: 10. Germline CDR1 reads LGHDT; CDR2 reads YNNKEL (reference sequence). The CDR3: CASSWGRGLVTEAFF. The DNA for the CDR3 is TGTGCCAGCAGCTGGGGAAGGGGGCTGGTCACTGAAGCTTTCTTT.

This clonotype appeared a few times. The chain carries TRBV10-3 and TRBJ1-5; the D gene is possibly TRBD1 (5 bases). The CDR3 loop spans 12 amino acids. The germline CDR1 and CDR2 sequences are ENHRY and SYGVKD. V shed 6 bases and J shed 8 bases, with 11 bases lying between them. The CDR3, as DNA: TGTGCCATCAGCTACCGGGGGGAGCCCCAGCATTTT. Translated: CAISYRGEPQHF.

A note on this clonotype: A much larger clone differs by one base, so this may be a read error. This chain uses TRBV27 with TRBJ2-1, with TRBD2 as a possible D gene (5 bases). Germline assignment: CDR1 MNHEY and CDR2 SMNVEV (reference sequence). CDR3 length equals 16 residues. DNA for the CDR3: TGTGCCAGCAGTTTCTTTGGCCCTAGCTCCTACAATGAGCAGATCTTC. Its translation: CASSFFGPSSYNEQIF.